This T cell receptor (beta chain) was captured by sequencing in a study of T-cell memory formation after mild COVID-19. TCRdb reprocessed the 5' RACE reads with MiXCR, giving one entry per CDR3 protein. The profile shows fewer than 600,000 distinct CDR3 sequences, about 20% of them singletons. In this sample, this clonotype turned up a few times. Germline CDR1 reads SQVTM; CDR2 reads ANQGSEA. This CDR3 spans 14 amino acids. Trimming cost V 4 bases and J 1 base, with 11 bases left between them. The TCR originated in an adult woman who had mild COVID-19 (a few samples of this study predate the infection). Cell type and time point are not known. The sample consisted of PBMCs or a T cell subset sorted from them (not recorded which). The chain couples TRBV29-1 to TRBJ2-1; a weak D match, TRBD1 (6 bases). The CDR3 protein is CSVGPGESYNEQFF. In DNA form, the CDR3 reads TGCAGCGTTGGACCAGGGGAATCCTACAATGAGCAGTTCTTC.